The subject of this entry is one T cell receptor beta chain. The antigen remains undetermined. This entry belongs to a study of blood T cells in healthy people across ages. Study background: Per two T cells, about one barcoded beta molecule was captured through template switching.

Study-level findings and limits: Any conclusive comparison of naive versus antigen-experienced cells was prevented by using unsorted PBMCs. Both higher diversity and more naive CD4+ cells marked long-lived donors when set against aged donors.

A second roughly 6 to 11 cycle PCR used barcoded and J-beta primers. TCRdb itself ran the 5' RACE reads through MiXCR, one entry per CDR3 protein. The top ten clones hold around 0.75% of a sample with more than 900,000 distinct CDR3 sequences, approximately 25% of them seen once. The germline V gene has CDR1 MNHNY and CDR2 SVGAGI (reference sequence). The CDR3 is 15 amino acids. J lost 8 bases, V lost 1 base, and 8 bases had no gene match. The same sample was also studied in work on T cells of mothers and their children. From that paper: Sequencing got over 10 million TCR beta CDR3 reads from each mother and around 3.1 million from each child.

The TCR originated in a girl aged 2 to 9 in good health. The genes are TRBV6-6 and TRBJ2-1; 7 bases agree with TRBD1. The sample taken for sequencing was blood. The chain's CDR3 is CASSYWRQGFYEQFF. The DNA for the CDR3 is TGTGCCAGCAGTTACTGGCGACAGGGTTTCTATGAGCAGTTCTTC.